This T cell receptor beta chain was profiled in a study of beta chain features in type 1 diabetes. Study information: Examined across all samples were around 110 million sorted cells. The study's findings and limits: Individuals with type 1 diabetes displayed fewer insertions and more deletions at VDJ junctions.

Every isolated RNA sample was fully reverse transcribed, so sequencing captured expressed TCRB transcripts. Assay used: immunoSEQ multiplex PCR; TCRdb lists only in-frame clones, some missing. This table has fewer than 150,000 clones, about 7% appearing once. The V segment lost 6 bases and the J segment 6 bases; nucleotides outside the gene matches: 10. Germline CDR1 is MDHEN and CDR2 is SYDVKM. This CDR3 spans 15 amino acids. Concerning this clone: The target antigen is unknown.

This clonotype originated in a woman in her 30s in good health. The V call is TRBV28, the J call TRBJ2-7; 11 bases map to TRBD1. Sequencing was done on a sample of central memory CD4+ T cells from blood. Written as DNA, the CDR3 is TGTGCCAGCAGCACCACCGGGACAGGGGGTCGCGAGCAGTACTTC. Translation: CASSTTGTGGREQYF.